This is a list of T cell receptor beta chains from one sample in a study of radiotherapy plus CTLA-4 blockade in lung cancer. Here immunoSEQ multiplex PCR was the method, and the copy in TCRdb shows in-frame clones only, minus some. Among around 70,000 clones listed, about four fifths were seen once. The sequences come from peripheral blood, collected from a patient treated with radiotherapy plus ipilimumab. The receptor source for this set is a human donor with non-small cell lung cancer who had a partial response to radiotherapy plus ipilimumab. Each CDR3 is given with its conserved first and last residue. The order of the fields is clone size, D gene, J gene, V gene, CDR3 protein, CDR3 DNA. D genes are given only for firm matches. Part of the rows lack a size; the others show once, few, many or a class for expanded clones.

abundance: once
d_gene: NA
j_gene: TRBJ2-3
v_gene: TRBV30
CDR3aa: CAWSVLSASTDTQYF
CDR3nt: TGTGCCTGGAGTGTACTTAGTGCCAGCACAGATACGCAGTATTTT

abundance: few
d_gene: NA
j_gene: TRBJ1-2
v_gene: TRBV19
CDR3aa: CASNDRQYGYTF
CDR3nt: TGTGCCAGTAACGACAGACAGTATGGCTACACCTTC

abundance: NA
d_gene: NA
j_gene: TRBJ1-1
v_gene: TRBV28
CDR3aa: CASSLYGGETATVQKAFF
CDR3nt: TGTGCCAGCAGTTTATACGGAGGGGAGACAGCTACTGTGCAGAAGGCTTTCTTT

abundance: NA
d_gene: NA
j_gene: TRBJ2-3
v_gene: TRBV7-9
CDR3aa: CASSSSGSDTQYF
CDR3nt: TGTGCCAGCAGCTCCTCAGGGTCAGATACGCAGTATTTT

abundance: NA
d_gene: TRBD1
j_gene: TRBJ1-4
v_gene: TRBV5-1
CDR3aa: CASSLGRGTNEKLFF
CDR3nt: TGCGCCAGCAGCTTGGGCAGGGGGACTAATGAAAAACTGTTTTTT

abundance: NA
d_gene: NA
j_gene: TRBJ2-2
v_gene: TRBV5-1
CDR3aa: CASSLHREDTGELFF
CDR3nt: TGCGCCAGCAGCTTACACAGGGAAGACACCGGGGAGCTGTTTTTT

abundance: NA
d_gene: TRBD2
j_gene: TRBJ2-5
v_gene: TRBV30
CDR3aa: CAWSIGGRETQYF
CDR3nt: TGTGCCTGGAGTATCGGGGGGAGAGAGACCCAGTACTTC

abundance: NA
d_gene: NA
j_gene: TRBJ2-2
v_gene: TRBV18
CDR3aa: CASSPVREEAGELFF
CDR3nt: TGTGCCAGCTCACCGGTCAGGGAGGAGGCCGGGGAGCTGTTTTTT

abundance: once
d_gene: TRBD1
j_gene: TRBJ1-1
v_gene: TRBV30
CDR3aa: CAWQDRETEAFF
CDR3nt: TGTGCCTGGCAGGACAGGGAAACTGAAGCTTTCTTT

abundance: NA
d_gene: NA
j_gene: TRBJ1-5
v_gene: TRBV19
CDR3aa: CASSIPGFGNQPQHF
CDR3nt: TGTGCCAGTAGTATCCCCGGGTTTGGCAATCAGCCCCAGCATTTT

abundance: few
d_gene: NA
j_gene: TRBJ1-5
v_gene: TRBV5-1
CDR3aa: CASSLGQGWNQPQHF
CDR3nt: TGCGCCAGCAGCTTGGGTCAGGGGTGGAATCAGCCCCAGCATTTT